This T cell receptor beta chain was recorded in a study of shared T cell receptors in the human thymus. Sequenced by immunoSEQ multiplex PCR; TCRdb stores in-frame clones only, minus some. The top ten hold under 0.012% of the sample, which has around 730,000 clones, 70% to 90% seen once. The table lists this clone with a count of one. There are 14 residues in the CDR3. Germline CDR1 reads SGHKS; CDR2 reads YYEKEE (reference sequence). Trimming shortened V by 3 bases and J by 2 bases, and 9 bases separated the two germline ends. This same sample was also taken into another study, of human thymus T cells. That source reports: Surgeons resected thymus tissue during corrective heart surgery. Across thymic and blood repertoires, the usage of V and J genes appeared to be biased. Among unrelated individuals, related research reported thymic repertoires that overlapped highly.

The sequenced material came from thymocytes. This sequence originates from a girl under two years old with a congenital heart defect. This chain joins TRBV5-5 and TRBJ1-5; no firm D call. The CDR3 here is CASSSHGGNQPQHF. The CDR3 DNA reads as TGTGCCAGCAGCTCGCACGGGGGCAATCAGCCCCAGCATTTT.